Shown below are 27 T cell receptor beta chains from a single sample sequenced in a study of T cell responses to AZD1222 COVID-19 vaccine. The protocol was immunoSEQ multiplex PCR, while the TCRdb copy is restricted to in-frame clones and leaves out a portion. This sample has roughly 180,000 clones, with about 93% found just once. The sequenced sample was peripheral blood, obtained 28 days after the second dose of the MenACWY control vaccine. These receptors came from an adult who received the MenACWY meningococcal vaccine as a control.

The chain is built from TRBV5-1 and TRBJ2-1; the D gene is possibly TRBD2 (5 bases). Germline CDR1 is SGHRS and CDR2 is YFSETQ. The V end was cut by 1 base, the J end by 4 bases, with 21 bases between. The CDR3 covers 18 residues. The CDR3 protein is CASSLIGLAGGGYNEQFF. The DNA of the CDR3 is TGCGCCAGCAGCTTGATTGGATTGGCGGGCGGTGGGTACAATGAGCAGTTCTTC.

The V call is TRBV6-1, the J call TRBJ1-6; 8 nucleotides line up with TRBD1. This CDR3 has 16 amino acids. Unmatched junction bases numbered 8, after V lost 4 bases and J lost 6 bases. Germline CDR1 MNHNS, CDR2 SASEGT. CDR3 amino acids: CASSGFPGQGNSPLHF. CDR3 DNA: TGTGCCAGCAGTGGGTTCCCTGGACAGGGTAATTCACCCCTCCACTTT.

This chain links TRBV24-1 with TRBJ1-5, with 10 bases that match TRBD1. The CDR3 is 19 residues long. The germline V gene has CDR1 KGHDR and CDR2 SFDVKD. Trimming removed 3 bases from V and 2 bases from J; junction bases left unmatched: 12. The CDR3: CATSDPRDRGLKGNQPQHF. As DNA, the CDR3 is TGTGCCACCAGTGATCCCCGGGACAGGGGCTTGAAGGGCAATCAGCCCCAGCATTTT.

In the case of this clone: Other DNA sequences in this sample translate to the same CDR3. The V call is TRBV5-1, the J call TRBJ2-1; 13 bases agree with TRBD2. Losses at the gene ends were 0 bases for V and 8 bases for J; bases not matched to a gene: 5. Germline V gives CDR1 SGHRS, CDR2 YFSETQ. The CDR3 consists of 16 residues. The CDR3 nucleotides are TGCGCCAGCAGCTTGGGCGGGACTAGCGGGGTAGATGAGCAGTTCTTC. The encoded protein is CASSLGGTSGVDEQFF.

The chain joins TRBV5-1 to TRBJ1-5; D remains unclear. The CDR3 contains 15 residues. CDR1 is SGHRS, CDR2 YFSETQ, per germline. Trimming left V 0 bases short and J 0 bases short, with 7 bases between. DNA of the CDR3: TGCGCCAGCAGCTTGGACCCGTTTAGCAATCAGCCCCAGCATTTT. This codes for CASSLDPFSNQPQHF. Supplemented by reference TRBV5-1 and TRBJ1-5, the full variable domain reads KAGVTQTPRYLIKTRGQQVTLSCSPISGHRSVSWYQQTPGQGLQFLFEYFSETQRNKGNFPGRFSGRQFSNSRSEMNVSTLELGDSALYLCASSLDPFSNQPQHFGDGTRLSIL.

The chain employs TRBV18 and TRBJ2-7, with 7 positions matching TRBD1. Germline CDR1 is KGHSH and CDR2 is LQKENI. The junction had 14 bases not matched to a gene; V was cut back by 6 bases and J by 6 bases. CDR3 size: 15 residues. The CDR3: CASSRRQGDQREQYF. The CDR3 nucleotides are TGTGCCAGCTCTCGGCGTCAGGGGGATCAACGCGAGCAGTACTTC.

The chain joins TRBV5-8 to TRBJ2-6, with D possibly being TRBD1 (6 bases). The CDR3 covers 17 residues. The V gene's germline CDR1 is SGHTS and CDR2 YDEGEE. Trimming shortened V by 4 bases and J by 2 bases, and 16 bases separated the two germline ends. The CDR3 DNA reads as TGTGCCAGCAGCCCCAGGGAACGACAGGCTGGGGCCAACGTCCTGACTTTC. Residues: CASSPRERQAGANVLTF.

The CDR3 here is CASSPRGGWTDTQYF. The CDR3 DNA reads as TGTGCCAGCAGCCCGAGGGGGGGGTGGACAGATACGCAGTATTTT. This chain uses TRBV7-2 with TRBJ2-3; possible D gene TRBD2, 7 bases. The germline gives CDR1 SGHTA, CDR2 FQGNSA. V lost 5 bases and J 3 bases, leaving 15 bases between the germline ends. The CDR3 has 15 amino acids.

The chain recombines TRBV10-3 with TRBJ2-7; unclear D gene. Trimming cost V 6 bases and J 1 base, with 7 bases left between them. Germline CDR1 and CDR2: ENHRY and SYGVKD. This CDR3 is 12 amino acids long. The CDR3 region is CAISEKSYEQYF. The DNA of the CDR3 is TGTGCCATCAGCGAGAAGTCCTACGAGCAGTACTTC.

V is TRBV28 and J is TRBJ1-6; perhaps TRBD1 as D (5 bases). The CDR3 consists of 15 residues. Germline-derived CDR1 and CDR2 are MDHEN and SYDVKM. Trimming left V 3 bases short and J 5 bases short, with 11 bases between. CDR3 protein: CASSFGGGNNSPLHF. DNA of the CDR3: TGTGCCAGCAGTTTTGGGGGAGGTAATAATTCACCCCTCCACTTT.

The rearrangement links TRBV7-8 to TRBJ1-4; 9 bases line up with TRBD1. Germline CDR1 SGHVS, CDR2 FQNEAQ. The CDR3 is 17 residues long. With V trimmed by 0 bases and J by 3 bases, 5 bases remained unmatched. DNA of the CDR3: TGTGCCAGCAGCTTAGCACAGGGGGCGAGATCTAATGAAAAACTGTTTTTT. As protein: CASSLAQGARSNEKLFF.

The chain couples TRBV24-1 to TRBJ1-2; tentative D call: TRBD1 (5 bases). Looked up from germline, CDR1 is KGHDR and CDR2 is SFDVKD. Trimming left V 6 bases short and J 9 bases short, with 13 bases between. The length of the CDR3 is 12 residues. CDR3 residues: CATSQSPGSYTF. The CDR3 region has the DNA TGTGCCACCAGTCAGAGTCCAGGGAGCTACACCTTC.

The V and J genes are TRBV20-1 and TRBJ1-1, with D hard to call. V was clipped by 6 bases and J by 3 bases, with 8 bases between them. CDR1 is DFQATT and CDR2 is SNEGSKA in the germline V gene (reference sequence). This CDR3 has 11 amino acids. CDR3 DNA sequence: TGCAGTGCCGCCCCCCACACTGAAGCTTTCTTT. Its protein product is CSAAPHTEAFF.

The chain joins TRBV10-3 to TRBJ1-5; D is ambiguous. The CDR3 spans 14 residues. V lost 2 bases and J lost 7, with 12 bases in between. Germline-derived CDR1 and CDR2 are ENHRY and SYGVKD. The CDR3 DNA reads TGTGCCATCAGTGAGCAAGGTTCCACACAGCCCCAGCATTTT. This encodes CAISEQGSTQPQHF.

The chain has TRBV7-2 and TRBJ1-2; 10 bases agree with TRBD1. After removal of 5 bases from V and 13 bases from J, the junction contained 16 bases not matched to a gene. Germline lookup yields CDR1 SGHTA and CDR2 FQGNSA. The CDR3 extends over 15 amino acids. In DNA, the CDR3 is TGTGCCAGCAGCACAACTCCCGGGACAGGGGAAATTGGCACCTTC. It yields the protein CASSTTPGTGEIGTF.

The chain joins TRBV9 to TRBJ1-1; TRBD1 agrees at 7 bases. Unmatched junction bases numbered 8, after V lost 0 bases and J lost 6 bases. CDR3 length equals 15 residues. CDR1 and CDR2 from the germline V gene are SGDLS and YYNGEE. CDR3: CASSVGTGGVAEAFF. The CDR3 nucleotides are TGTGCCAGCAGCGTAGGGACAGGTGGAGTCGCTGAAGCTTTCTTT. The whole variable domain, filled in from reference TRBV9 and TRBJ1-1, reads DSGVTQTPKHLITATGQRVTLRCSPRSGDLSVYWYQQSLDQGLQFLIQYYNGEERAKGNILERFSAQQFPDLHSELNLSSLELGDSALYFCASSVGTGGVAEAFFGQGTRLTVV.

V usage is TRBV5-6 and J usage is TRBJ1-4; D gene uncertain. This CDR3 is built from 13 residues. Deletions cut 6 bases from V and 3 bases from J, with 9 bases between. Germline assignment: CDR1 SGHDT and CDR2 YYEEEE. The CDR3 loop is CASMLWANEKLFF. The CDR3 coding sequence is TGTGCCAGCATGCTGTGGGCTAATGAAAAACTGTTTTTT.

The V gene is TRBV19, the J gene TRBJ1-1; no clear D gene. Germline CDR1 is LNHDA and CDR2 is SQIVND (reference sequence). Deletions cut 5 bases from V and 1 base from J, with 11 bases between. This CDR3 is 14 amino acids long. The CDR3 reads CASSLSTANTEAFF. The CDR3 DNA reads as TGTGCCAGTAGTCTTAGTACAGCGAACACTGAAGCTTTCTTT. Filled out from reference TRBV19 and TRBJ1-1, the complete variable domain reads DGGITQSPKYLFRKEGQNVTLSCEQNLNHDAMYWYRQDPGQGLRLIYYSQIVNDFQKGDIAEGYSVSREKKESFPLTVTSAQKNPTAFYLCASSLSTANTEAFFGQGTRLTVV.

The rearrangement joins TRBV28 to TRBJ2-7; no definite D call. The ends were cut back, 8 bases at V and 7 bases at J, with 21 bases in the middle. Germline loops: CDR1 MDHEN, CDR2 SYDVKM. CDR3 length: 14 amino acids. The DNA of the CDR3 is TGTGCCAGCTGCCTTACCGGGCAAAGGTGGGAGCAGTACTTC. Translating gives CASCLTGQRWEQYF.

This chain joins TRBV5-1 and TRBJ2-4; D may be TRBD2 (6 bases). The CDR3 length is 15 residues. Trimming stripped 3 bases from V and 3 bases from J, with 13 bases between. Germline V lookup: CDR1 SGHRS, CDR2 YFSETQ. CDR3 protein: CASSWDGGDKNIQYF. In DNA form, the CDR3 reads TGCGCCAGCAGCTGGGACGGGGGAGACAAAAACATTCAGTACTTC.

The V gene is TRBV7-9, the J gene TRBJ1-2, with 8 positions matching TRBD1. Trimming cost V 1 base and J 8 bases; bases outside gene matches: 6. Looked up from germline, CDR1 is SEHNR and CDR2 is FQNEAQ (reference sequence). The CDR3 consists of 14 residues. DNA for the CDR3: TGTGCCAGCAGCTTAGAGCAGGGGGCGCCGGGCTACACCTTC. It specifies CASSLEQGAPGYTF.

With respect to this clone: Other DNA sequences within the sample encode an identical CDR3. This chain connects TRBV30 to TRBJ1-5, with a tentative D call TRBD1 (6 bases). Germline V gene sequence: CDR1 GTSNPN, CDR2 SVGIG (reference sequence). V lost 1 base and J 4 bases, leaving 8 bases between the germline ends. The CDR3 covers 13 residues. CDR3 residues: CAWSAGVNQPQHF. The CDR3 DNA is TGTGCCTGGAGTGCAGGGGTTAATCAGCCCCAGCATTTT.

The V and J genes are TRBV2 and TRBJ1-2; no reliable D call. V was pared by 5 bases and J by 2 bases, with 15 bases between. Germline V gene sequence: CDR1 SNHLY, CDR2 FYNNEI. The CDR3 totals 15 residues. The CDR3 region has the DNA TGTGCCAGCAGTAAAGACACAATACTGAACTATGGCTACACCTTC. It codes for CASSKDTILNYGYTF.

V and J are TRBV7-9 and TRBJ2-4, with D unresolved. The germline CDR1 and CDR2 sequences are SEHNR and FQNEAQ (reference sequence). Trimming shortened V by 5 bases and J by 0 bases, and 14 bases separated the two germline ends. The CDR3 loop spans 16 amino acids. CDR3 DNA: TGTGCCAGCAGCGTCGACCTAACCTTAGCCAAAAACATTCAGTACTTC. It translates to CASSVDLTLAKNIQYF.

The V call is TRBV11-3, the J call TRBJ2-5; D is possibly TRBD1 (6 bases). With 3 bases removed from V and 5 bases from J, the gap between germline ends came to 10 bases. Germline values: CDR1 SGHNT, CDR2 YENEEA. The CDR3 contains 13 residues. In DNA form, the CDR3 reads TGTGCCAGCAGCTTGGGACATTCGGAGACCCAGTACTTC. As protein: CASSLGHSETQYF.

This chain joins TRBV9 and TRBJ1-6; no reliable D call. The CDR3 totals 14 residues. CDR1 SGDLS and CDR2 YYNGEE come from the germline V gene. V lost 0 bases and J 10 bases, leaving 11 bases between the germline ends. CDR3 coding DNA: TGTGCCAGCAGCGTAGGTCAGCCGATGTCACCCCTCCACTTT. Protein: CASSVGQPMSPLHF.

This chain uses TRBV6-5 with TRBJ1-1; D is possibly TRBD1 (5 bases). This CDR3 region has 12 residues. Germline V gene sequence: CDR1 MNHEY, CDR2 SVGAGI. Trimming took 5 bases from V and 4 from J, leaving 8 bases between them. Here the CDR3 reads CASSRTITEAFF. CDR3 coding DNA: TGTGCCAGCAGTAGGACAATCACTGAAGCTTTCTTT.